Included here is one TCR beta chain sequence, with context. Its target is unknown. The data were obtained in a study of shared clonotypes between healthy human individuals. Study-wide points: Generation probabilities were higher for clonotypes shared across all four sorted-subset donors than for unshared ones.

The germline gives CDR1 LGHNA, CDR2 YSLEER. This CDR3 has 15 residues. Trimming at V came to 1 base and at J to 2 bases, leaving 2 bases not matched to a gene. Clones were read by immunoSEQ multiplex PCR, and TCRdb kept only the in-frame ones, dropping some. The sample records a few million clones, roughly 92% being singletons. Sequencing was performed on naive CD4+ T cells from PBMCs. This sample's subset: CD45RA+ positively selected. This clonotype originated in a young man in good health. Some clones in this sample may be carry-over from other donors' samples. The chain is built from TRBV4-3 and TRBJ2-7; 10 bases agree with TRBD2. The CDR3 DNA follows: TGCGCCAGCAGCCAAGTAGCGGGAGGAGCCTACGAGCAGTACTTC. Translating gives CASSQVAGGAYEQYF.